These 14 T cell receptor beta chains came from one sample sequenced in a study of blood T cell repertoires in COVID-19. TCRdb keeps only in-frame clones here, not all; method: immunoSEQ multiplex PCR. The table includes under 85,000 clones, more than 85% detected once. The sample comprised peripheral blood. The source is a man between 65 and 80 years old with active or convalescent COVID-19.

This rearrangement joins TRBV6-5 to TRBJ2-5, with D perhaps TRBD2 (6 bases). Deletions cut 5 bases from V and 9 bases from J, with 13 bases between. CDR1 MNHEY and CDR2 SVGAGI come from the germline V gene. The CDR3 is made up of 12 amino acids. The CDR3, as DNA: TGTGCCAGCAGTCCGGGAAGGGAGGCCCAGTACTTC. Translated, it gives CASSPGREAQYF.

The rearrangement joins TRBV19 to TRBJ2-3; tentative D call: TRBD2 (6 bases). The germline V gene encodes CDR1 LNHDA and CDR2 SQIVND (reference sequence). V was clipped by 5 bases and J by 4 bases, with 13 bases between them. The CDR3 loop spans 14 amino acids. In DNA form, the CDR3 reads TGTGCCAGTAGTTTTCGGGAGTGGTCAGATACGCAGTATTTT. Encoded protein: CASSFREWSDTQYF.

The CDR3 sequence: CAWNSFLDTQYF. CDR3 nucleotides: TGTGCCTGGAATTCCTTCCTAGATACGCAGTATTTT. The chain joins TRBV30 to TRBJ2-3, with D hard to call. The germline gives CDR1 GTSNPN, CDR2 SVGIG (reference sequence). The CDR3 totals 12 residues. V lost 4 bases and J lost 5, with 10 bases in between. Complete variable domain (other parts from reference TRBV30 and TRBJ2-3): SQTIHQWPATLVQPVGSPLSLECTVEGTSNPNLYWYRQAAGRGLQLLFYSVGIGQISSEVPQNLSASRPQDRQFILSSKKLLLSDSGFYLCAWNSFLDTQYFGPGTRLTVL.

This clone was picked up one time. The chain uses TRBV5-1 and TRBJ2-3; TRBD1 matches 7 bases. The CDR3 spans 15 residues. Germline CDR1 SGHRS, CDR2 YFSETQ. J gave up 4 bases and V 0 bases, and 5 bases lay outside the gene matches. CDR3 bases: TGCGCCAGCAGCTTGGGGGGACAGTTAGCAGATACGCAGTATTTT. It encodes CASSLGGQLADTQYF.

CDR3 amino acids: CAWSLPSRTGLNVGYTF. CDR3 nucleotides: TGTGCCTGGAGTCTCCCCTCGAGGACAGGGTTAAATGTTGGCTACACCTTC. The V call is TRBV30, the J call TRBJ1-2, with 8 bases that match TRBD1. This CDR3 contains 17 residues. Unmatched junction bases numbered 18, after V lost 2 bases and J lost 7 bases. The V gene's germline CDR1 is GTSNPN and CDR2 SVGIG (reference sequence).

The chain recombines TRBV3-1 (or the pseudogene TRBV3-2) with TRBJ2-5; D is possibly TRBD2 (6 bases). This CDR3 is built from 13 residues. Germline V gene lookup returns CDR1 LGHDT and CDR2 YNNKEL (reference sequence). The V end was cut by 4 bases, the J end by 5 bases, with 11 bases between. The CDR3 region is CASSPRGEETQYF. CDR3 sequence (DNA): TGTGCCAGCAGCCCACGCGGGGAGGAGACCCAGTACTTC.

In its sample, this clone was seen a few times. The rearrangement links TRBV7-3 to TRBJ1-5; 10 bases map to TRBD1. CDR1 is SGHTA, CDR2 FQGTGA, per germline. V lost 6 bases, J lost 2 bases, and 4 bases stayed unmatched. This CDR3 spans 15 amino acids. CDR3 nucleotides: TGTGCCAGCAGTAGGACAGGGGGGGGCAATCAGCCCCAGCATTTT. This encodes CASSRTGGGNQPQHF.

DNA of the CDR3: TGTGCCAGCAGCTACCAACTAGCGGGACTAGGGGAGCAGTTCTTC. Its translation is CASSYQLAGLGEQFF. V usage is TRBV5-4 and J usage is TRBJ2-1; 10 bases agree with TRBD2. The CDR3 runs to 15 residues. Germline loops: CDR1 SGHNT, CDR2 YYREEE (reference sequence). With V trimmed by 3 bases and J by 10 bases, 10 bases remained unmatched.

In regard to this clone: Other DNA sequences within the sample encode an identical CDR3. The J gene is TRBJ1-1, the V gene TRBV28; no clear D. The CDR3 runs 12 residues. Trimming left V 3 bases short and J 5 bases short, with 7 bases between. Germline CDR1 reads MDHEN; CDR2 reads SYDVKM. CDR3 protein: CASSLVRTEAFF. The CDR3 region has the DNA TGTGCCAGCAGTTTGGTGCGGACTGAAGCTTTCTTT.

The chain couples TRBV5-1 to TRBJ2-5, with 10 bases identical to TRBD1. CDR3 size: 16 residues. V shed 3 bases and J 5 bases; nucleotides not matched to a gene: 10. Germline-derived CDR1 and CDR2 are SGHRS and YFSETQ. The CDR3 is CASSSAGQGGRETQYF. CDR3 sequence (DNA): TGCGCCAGCAGCTCTGCTGGACAGGGGGGTCGGGAGACCCAGTACTTC.

The rearrangement links TRBV6-5 to TRBJ1-2; no firm D call. This CDR3 contains 16 residues. From germline, CDR1 is MNHEY and CDR2 SVGAGI. V was clipped by 0 bases and J by 0 bases, with 11 bases between them. The CDR3 protein is CASSYSALRSNYGYTF. CDR3 nucleotide sequence: TGTGCCAGCAGTTACTCCGCACTCCGATCTAACTATGGCTACACCTTC.

The CDR3 protein is CARSLRQGEKLFF. The DNA of the CDR3 is TGTGCCAGAAGCTTACGGCAGGGGGAAAAACTGTTTTTT. The chain uses TRBV5-3 and TRBJ1-4, with TRBD1 as a possible D gene (6 bases). TRBV5-3 counts as an open reading frame of uncertain function. This CDR3 comprises 13 residues. V lost 2 bases to trimming and J lost 8 bases, with 10 bases between them.

The genes are TRBV24-1 and TRBJ1-1; no reliable D call. The CDR3 consists of 16 residues. The V end lost 5 bases, the J end lost 5 bases, and 20 bases lay between the germline ends. CDR1 is KGHDR, CDR2 SFDVKD, per germline. In DNA form, the CDR3 reads TGTGCCACCAGTGCTGCAGGAGGAACATTAGGGACTGAAGCTTTCTTT. Translation: CATSAAGGTLGTEAFF.

V usage is TRBV6-6 and J usage is TRBJ2-5; perhaps TRBD2 as D (6 bases). Trimming removed 8 bases at V and 2 bases at J, with 18 bases between. Germline CDR1 MNHNY, CDR2 SVGAGI (reference sequence). This CDR3 is 15 amino acids long. The CDR3 DNA reads TGTGCCAGCTGTGCGGGGCAGACGATTCAAGAGACCCAGTACTTC. Translating gives CASCAGQTIQETQYF.